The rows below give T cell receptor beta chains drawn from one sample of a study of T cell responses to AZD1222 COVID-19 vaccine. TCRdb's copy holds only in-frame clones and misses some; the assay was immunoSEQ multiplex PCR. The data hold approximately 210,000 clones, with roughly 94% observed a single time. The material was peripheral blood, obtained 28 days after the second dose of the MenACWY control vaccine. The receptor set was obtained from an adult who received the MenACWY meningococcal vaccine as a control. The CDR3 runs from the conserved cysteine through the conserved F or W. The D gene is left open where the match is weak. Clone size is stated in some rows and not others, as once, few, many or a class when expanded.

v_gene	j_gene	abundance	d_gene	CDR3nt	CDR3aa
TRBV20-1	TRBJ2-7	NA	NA	TGCAGTGCTAGAGCTGGCTACGAGCAGTACTTC	CSARAGYEQYF
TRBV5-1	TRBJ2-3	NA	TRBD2	TGCGCCAGCAGCTTGGCTAGCGGGAGTCCAGATACGCAGTATTTT	CASSLASGSPDTQYF
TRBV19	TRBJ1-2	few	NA	TGTGCCAGTAGTCCCGGCTGGGTGGGCCAAAACTATGGCTACACCTTC	CASSPGWVGQNYGYTF
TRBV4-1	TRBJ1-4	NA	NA	TGCGCCAGCAGCCACCGAGAGGGTTCAACTAATGAAAAACTGTTTTTT	CASSHREGSTNEKLFF
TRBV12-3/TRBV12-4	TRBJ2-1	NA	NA	TGTGCCAGCAGTCCCGGACGGTACAATGAGCAGTTCTTC	CASSPGRYNEQFF
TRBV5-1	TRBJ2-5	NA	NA	TGCGCCAGCAGCTTGAGGGGCGGAAGAGGGGAGACCCAGTACTTC	CASSLRGGRGETQYF
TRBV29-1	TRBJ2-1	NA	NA	TGCAGCGTTGAAAAGCCCTCTAATGAGCAGTTCTTC	CSVEKPSNEQFF
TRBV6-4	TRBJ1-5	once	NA	TGTGCCAGCAGTGTTGACAGGAGCCATCCCCAGCATTTT	CASSVDRSHPQHF
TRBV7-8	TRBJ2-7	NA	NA	TGTGCCAGCAGCTTAGTTTCGTTGGGTTACGAGCAGTACTTC	CASSLVSLGYEQYF
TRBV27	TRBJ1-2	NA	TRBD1	TGTGCCAGCAAGGAGGGGGCTTCTAACTATGGCTACACCTTC	CASKEGASNYGYTF
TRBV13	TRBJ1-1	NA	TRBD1	TGTGCCAGCAGCACAGGGGCACACACTGAAGCTTTCTTT	CASSTGAHTEAFF
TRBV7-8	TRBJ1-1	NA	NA	TGTGCCAGCAGCTTAGTATATAGGGGCGCATCTATGAACACTGAAGCTTTCTTT	CASSLVYRGASMNTEAFF
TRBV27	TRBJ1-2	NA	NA	TGTGCCAGCAGTTTTCAGGGAACCTATGGCTACACCTTC	CASSFQGTYGYTF
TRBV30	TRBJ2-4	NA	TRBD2	TGTGCCTGGAGTCCCCGGGGTAGCGGGCTCCCTTTAGCCAAAAACATTCAGTACTTC	CAWSPRGSGLPLAKNIQYF
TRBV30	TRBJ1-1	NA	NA	TGTGCCTGGAGCCGGGAAGTTGCTTTCTTT	CAWSREVAFF
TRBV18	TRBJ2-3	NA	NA	TGTGCCAGCCCCGCGTGGGGGCTTTCAAATACGCAGTATTTT	CASPAWGLSNTQYF
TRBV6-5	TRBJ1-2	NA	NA	TGTGCCAGCAGTTACTCGGGGTATGGCTACACCTTC	CASSYSGYGYTF
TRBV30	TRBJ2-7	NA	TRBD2	TGTGCCTGGAGGGCCAGCGGGGGCTATGTTGGCGAGCAGTACTTC	CAWRASGGYVGEQYF
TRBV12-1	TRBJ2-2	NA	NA	TGTGCCATACACATCTGGAACGGGGGTACCGGGGAGCTGTTTTTT	CAIHIWNGGTGELFF